These T cell receptor beta chains were read from a single sample in a study of identical twins. TCRdb processed the 5' RACE reads anew with MiXCR; each CDR3 protein has one entry. The sample holds roughly 710,000 distinct CDR3 sequences; around 5.7% are singletons and the top ten take around 2%. Sequencing used naive T cells sorted from blood. The origin of the receptors is a man between 18 and 29 years old in good health. Both conserved end residues are part of each CDR3. The order of the fields is V gene, D gene, clone size, J gene, CDR3 protein, CDR3 DNA. A D gene is named only where the DNA matches it firmly. Not every row has a clone size; where given, it reads once, few, many or a size class.

V: TRBV7-2
D: TRBD2
size: many
J: TRBJ2-7
CDR3: CASSLGLAGEQYF
DNA: TGTGCCAGCAGCTTGGGACTAGCAGGGGAGCAGTACTTC

V: TRBV5-1
D: NA
size: few
J: TRBJ1-3
CDR3: CASSFAGASTGNTIYF
DNA: TGCGCCAGCAGCTTCGCAGGGGCGTCAACTGGAAACACCATATATTTT

V: TRBV18
D: NA
size: few
J: TRBJ1-1
CDR3: CASSPPSRYQGEAFF
DNA: TGTGCCAGCTCACCACCGTCGAGGTATCAGGGTGAAGCTTTCTTT

V: TRBV5-1
D: NA
size: few
J: TRBJ1-1
CDR3: CASSLEARENTEAFF
DNA: TGCGCCAGCAGCTTGGAGGCCAGGGAGAACACTGAAGCTTTCTTT

V: TRBV29-1
D: NA
size: many
J: TRBJ1-5
CDR3: CSVADVPSQPQHF
DNA: TGCAGCGTTGCCGACGTCCCAAGTCAGCCCCAGCATTTT

V: TRBV10-3
D: TRBD2
size: few
J: TRBJ2-1
CDR3: CAISESLGGSGNEQFF
DNA: TGTGCCATCAGTGAGTCGTTGGGAGGGTCCGGCAATGAGCAGTTCTTC

V: TRBV7-9
D: NA
size: NA
J: TRBJ1-1
CDR3: CASSLEGVPNTEAFF
DNA: TGTGCCAGCAGCTTAGAGGGGGTTCCGAACACTGAAGCTTTCTTT

V: TRBV19
D: NA
size: few
J: TRBJ2-7
CDR3: CASRDPGTATYEQYF
DNA: TGTGCCAGTAGGGACCCCGGGACTGCAACCTACGAGCAGTACTTC

V: TRBV9
D: TRBD2
size: few
J: TRBJ2-2
CDR3: CASSAGTSGAGTTGELFF
DNA: TGTGCCAGCAGCGCCGGGACTAGCGGGGCGGGGACGACCGGGGAGCTGTTTTTT

V: TRBV27
D: TRBD2
size: many
J: TRBJ2-1
CDR3: CASSPFSLAGTYNEQFF
DNA: TGTGCCAGCAGTCCCTTCTCCCTAGCGGGGACCTACAATGAGCAGTTCTTC

V: TRBV12-3/TRBV12-4
D: NA
size: many
J: TRBJ2-3
CDR3: CASSDGGDTQYF
DNA: TGTGCCAGCAGCGATGGAGGGGATACGCAGTATTTT

V: TRBV5-1
D: NA
size: many
J: TRBJ1-1
CDR3: CASSLSGLNTEAFF
DNA: TGCGCCAGCAGCTTGTCAGGGTTGAACACTGAAGCTTTCTTT

V: TRBV12-3/TRBV12-4
D: NA
size: NA
J: TRBJ2-5
CDR3: CASRVLGGETQYF
DNA: TGTGCCAGCAGGGTTCTGGGCGGGGAGACCCAGTACTTC

V: TRBV29-1
D: NA
size: many
J: TRBJ2-2
CDR3: CSTQQAGELFF
DNA: TGCAGCACCCAGCAGGCCGGGGAGCTGTTTTTT

V: TRBV4-1
D: TRBD1
size: few
J: TRBJ1-5
CDR3: CASSPTQGPNQPQHF
DNA: TGCGCCAGCAGCCCCACACAGGGGCCCAATCAGCCCCAGCATTTT

V: TRBV5-1
D: TRBD1
size: many
J: TRBJ2-2
CDR3: CASRRDSLSGELFF
DNA: TGCGCCAGCAGACGGGACAGTTTATCCGGGGAGCTGTTTTTT

V: TRBV29-1
D: NA
size: many
J: TRBJ2-7
CDR3: CSVGEYEQYF
DNA: TGCAGCGTTGGAGAATACGAGCAGTACTTC

V: TRBV29-1
D: TRBD2
size: NA
J: TRBJ2-1
CDR3: CSVQTLAGTLNEQFF
DNA: TGCAGCGTCCAAACCCTAGCGGGAACTTTAAATGAGCAGTTCTTC

V: TRBV5-1
D: TRBD1
size: NA
J: TRBJ2-7
CDR3: CASSFNPGQGVEQYF
DNA: TGCGCCAGCAGCTTCAATCCGGGACAGGGGGTCGAGCAGTACTTC

V: TRBV12-3/TRBV12-4
D: NA
size: many
J: TRBJ1-1
CDR3: CASSLGGARTEAFF
DNA: TGTGCCAGCAGTTTAGGGGGGGCGAGGACTGAAGCTTTCTTT

V: TRBV7-8
D: NA
size: few
J: TRBJ2-5
CDR3: CASSSNWWETQYF
DNA: TGTGCCAGCAGCTCCAATTGGTGGGAGACCCAGTACTTC

V: TRBV20-1
D: NA
size: NA
J: TRBJ1-4
CDR3: CSASLIREGEKLFF
DNA: TGCAGTGCTAGTTTGATCAGGGAAGGTGAAAAACTGTTTTTT

V: TRBV6-2/TRBV6-3
D: NA
size: NA
J: TRBJ2-7
CDR3: CASRRGPRPYEQYF
DNA: TGTGCCAGCAGGAGGGGACCGAGACCCTACGAGCAGTACTTC

V: TRBV27
D: TRBD1
size: many
J: TRBJ1-2
CDR3: CASSPGDRYYGYTF
DNA: TGTGCCAGCAGTCCTGGGGACAGATACTATGGCTACACCTTC

V: TRBV6-5
D: TRBD1
size: few
J: TRBJ1-6
CDR3: CASSYFIGPTGDNSPLHF
DNA: TGTGCCAGCAGTTATTTTATCGGGCCGACAGGGGATAATTCACCCCTCCACTTT

V: TRBV12-3/TRBV12-4
D: NA
size: NA
J: TRBJ2-1
CDR3: CASSLGLRINEQFF
DNA: TGTGCCAGCAGTTTAGGACTCCGCATCAATGAGCAGTTCTTC

V: TRBV4-2
D: NA
size: NA
J: TRBJ2-2
CDR3: CASSRRRLRPPNTGELFF
DNA: TGTGCCAGCAGCCGCAGGAGGTTGAGACCCCCGAACACCGGGGAGCTGTTTTTT

V: TRBV12-3/TRBV12-4
D: NA
size: many
J: TRBJ1-5
CDR3: CASSLRLGQGQPQHF
DNA: TGTGCCAGCAGTTTAAGGTTGGGGCAGGGACAGCCCCAGCATTTT

V: TRBV4-3
D: TRBD2
size: many
J: TRBJ2-7
CDR3: CASSHRLAGDYEQYF
DNA: TGCGCCAGCAGCCATCGACTAGCGGGAGACTACGAGCAGTACTTC

V: TRBV20-1
D: NA
size: many
J: TRBJ1-1
CDR3: CSAREMGNTEAFF
DNA: TGCAGTGCTAGGGAAATGGGGAACACTGAAGCTTTCTTT

V: TRBV6-2/TRBV6-3
D: NA
size: NA
J: TRBJ2-5
CDR3: CASDRGATQYF
DNA: TGTGCCAGCGACCGGGGGGCGACCCAGTACTTC

V: TRBV29-1
D: TRBD2
size: few
J: TRBJ2-1
CDR3: CSVGGTGGINEQFF
DNA: TGCAGCGTTGGAGGGACGGGGGGGATCAATGAGCAGTTCTTC

V: TRBV18
D: TRBD1
size: NA
J: TRBJ2-2
CDR3: CASSSARDSHFAGELFF
DNA: TGTGCCAGCTCATCTGCACGGGACAGTCATTTCGCCGGGGAGCTGTTTTTT

V: TRBV5-1
D: NA
size: many
J: TRBJ1-5
CDR3: CASAVGPRQPQHF
DNA: TGCGCCAGCGCCGTGGGGCCCAGACAGCCCCAGCATTTT

V: TRBV7-2
D: NA
size: few
J: TRBJ2-1
CDR3: CASSLGLAIPEQFF
DNA: TGTGCCAGCAGCTTAGGGCTAGCCATTCCTGAGCAGTTCTTC

V: TRBV11-2
D: TRBD2
size: few
J: TRBJ2-3
CDR3: CASTPLIAGTDTQYF
DNA: TGTGCCAGCACCCCCCTAATAGCGGGTACAGATACGCAGTATTTT

V: TRBV6-2/TRBV6-3
D: TRBD1
size: NA
J: TRBJ1-1
CDR3: CTSSYLGRGRDFGAFF
DNA: TGTACCAGCAGTTACTTGGGCAGGGGGCGCGATTTTGGAGCTTTCTTT

V: TRBV29-1
D: NA
size: few
J: TRBJ2-2
CDR3: CSVGGTTNTGELFF
DNA: TGCAGCGTGGGTGGGACGACGAACACCGGGGAGCTGTTTTTT

V: TRBV7-2
D: NA
size: few
J: TRBJ2-7
CDR3: CASSLAVTGEQYF
DNA: TGTGCCAGCAGCTTAGCGGTAACGGGGGAGCAGTACTTC